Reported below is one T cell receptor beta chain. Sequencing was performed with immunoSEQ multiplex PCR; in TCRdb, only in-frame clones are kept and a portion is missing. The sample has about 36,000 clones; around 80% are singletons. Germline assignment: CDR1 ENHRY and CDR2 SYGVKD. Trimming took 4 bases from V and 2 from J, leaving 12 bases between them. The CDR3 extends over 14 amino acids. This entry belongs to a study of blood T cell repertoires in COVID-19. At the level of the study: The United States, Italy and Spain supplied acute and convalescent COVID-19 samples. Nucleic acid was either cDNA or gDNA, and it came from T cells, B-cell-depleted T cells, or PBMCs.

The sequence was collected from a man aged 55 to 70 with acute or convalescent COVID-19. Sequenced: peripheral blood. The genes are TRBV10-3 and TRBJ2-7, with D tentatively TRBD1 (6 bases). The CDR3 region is CAISGTGQTYEQYF. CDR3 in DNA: TGTGCCATCAGTGGAACAGGGCAAACCTACGAGCAGTACTTC.